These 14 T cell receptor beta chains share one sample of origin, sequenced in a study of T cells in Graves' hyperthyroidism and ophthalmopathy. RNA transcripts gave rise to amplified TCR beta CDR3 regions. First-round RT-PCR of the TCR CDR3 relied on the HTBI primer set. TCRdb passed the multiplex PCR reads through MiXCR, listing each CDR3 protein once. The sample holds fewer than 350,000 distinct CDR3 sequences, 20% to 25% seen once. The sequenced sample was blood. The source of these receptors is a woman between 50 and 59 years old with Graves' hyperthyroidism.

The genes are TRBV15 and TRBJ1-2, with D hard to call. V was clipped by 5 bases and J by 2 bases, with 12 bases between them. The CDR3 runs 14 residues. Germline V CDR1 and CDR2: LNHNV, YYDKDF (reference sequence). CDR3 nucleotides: TGTGCCACCAGCCCAAGGGAGACAAACTATGGCTACACCTTC. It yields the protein CATSPRETNYGYTF.

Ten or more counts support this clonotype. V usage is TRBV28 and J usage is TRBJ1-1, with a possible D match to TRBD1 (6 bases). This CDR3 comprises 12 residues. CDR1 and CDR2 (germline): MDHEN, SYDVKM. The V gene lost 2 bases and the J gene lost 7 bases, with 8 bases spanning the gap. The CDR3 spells CASSLQQGEAFF. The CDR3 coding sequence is TGTGCCAGCAGTTTACAACAGGGTGAAGCTTTCTTT. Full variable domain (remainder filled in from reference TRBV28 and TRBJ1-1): DVKVTQSSRYLVKRTGEKVFLECVQDMDHENMFWYRQDPGLGLRLIYFSYDVKMKEKGDIPEGYSVSREKKERFSLILESASTNQTSMYLCASSLQQGEAFFGQGTRLTVV.

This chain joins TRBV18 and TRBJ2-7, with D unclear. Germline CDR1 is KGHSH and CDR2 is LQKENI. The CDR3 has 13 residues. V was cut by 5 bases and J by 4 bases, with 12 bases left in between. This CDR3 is CASSANPIYEQYF. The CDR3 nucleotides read TGTGCCAGCTCAGCGAACCCCATTTACGAGCAGTACTTC.

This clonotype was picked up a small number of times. CDR3 protein: CASRPDRVDTQYF. The CDR3 DNA is TGTGCCAGCAGGCCTGACAGGGTTGATACGCAGTATTTT. J is TRBJ2-3 and V is TRBV5-8, with 7 bases lining up with TRBD1. This CDR3 region has 13 residues. In germline, CDR1 is SGHTS, CDR2 YDEGEE. The V and J ends lost 5 bases and 6 bases, in that order; junction bases with no gene match: 6.

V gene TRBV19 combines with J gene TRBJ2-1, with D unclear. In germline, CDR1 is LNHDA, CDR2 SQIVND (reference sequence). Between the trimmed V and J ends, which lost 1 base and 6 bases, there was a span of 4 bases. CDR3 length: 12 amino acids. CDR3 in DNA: TGTGCCAGTAGTATAGCCGGCAATGAGCAGTTCTTC. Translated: CASSIAGNEQFF. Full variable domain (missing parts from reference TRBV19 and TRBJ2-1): DGGITQSPKYLFRKEGQNVTLSCEQNLNHDAMYWYRQDPGQGLRLIYYSQIVNDFQKGDIAEGYSVSREKKESFPLTVTSAQKNPTAFYLCASSIAGNEQFFGPGTRLTVL.

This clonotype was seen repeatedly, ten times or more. The CDR3 sequence: CASSDIRGAQETQYF. In DNA form, the CDR3 reads TGTGCCAGCAGCGACATCAGGGGGGCTCAAGAGACCCAGTACTTC. V gene TRBV3-1 combines with J gene TRBJ2-5; TRBD1 is a possible D gene (7 bases). V lost 5 bases and J lost 2, with 15 bases in between. This CDR3 spans 15 amino acids. CDR1 is LGHDT and CDR2 is YNNKEL in the germline V gene (reference sequence).

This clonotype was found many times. The CDR3 nucleotides are TGTGCCAGCATGACAGAATTGAACACTGAAGCTTTCTTT. Translated, it gives CASMTELNTEAFF. The chain employs TRBV6-1 and TRBJ1-1; TRBD1 might be the D (5 bases). The CDR3 loop spans 13 amino acids. Per the germline V gene, CDR1 is MNHNS and CDR2 is SASEGT. Trimming shortened V by 7 bases and J by 0 bases, and 9 bases separated the two germline ends.

This CDR3 reads CASSIRTGGMEAFF. The CDR3 nucleotides are TGTGCCAGCAGCATTCGGACAGGGGGCATGGAAGCTTTCTTT. This chain links TRBV12-3 or TRBV12-4 with TRBJ1-1, with 11 bases fitting TRBD1. The trim removed 6 bases at V and 8 bases at J, leaving 8 bases unmatched. This CDR3 has 14 amino acids.

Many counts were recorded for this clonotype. The CDR3 spells CAISESGGVEQFF. CDR3 nucleotide sequence: TGTGCCATCAGTGAGTCTGGGGGAGTTGAGCAGTTCTTC. V and J are TRBV10-3 and TRBJ2-1; either TRBD1 or TRBD2 may fit D (5 bases each). CDR3 length equals 13 residues. Trimming left V 0 bases short and J 9 bases short, with 9 bases between. The germline gives CDR1 ENHRY, CDR2 SYGVKD.

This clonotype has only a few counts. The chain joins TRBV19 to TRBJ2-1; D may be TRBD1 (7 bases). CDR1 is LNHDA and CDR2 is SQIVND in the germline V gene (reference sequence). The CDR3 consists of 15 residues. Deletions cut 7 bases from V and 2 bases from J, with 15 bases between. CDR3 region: CASKRAQGAYNEQFF. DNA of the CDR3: TGTGCCAGTAAGCGGGCGCAGGGGGCCTACAATGAGCAGTTCTTC.

This chain's CDR3 is CASSQDNSGGAKNIQYF. The CDR3 DNA reads TGTGCCAGCAGCCAAGATAATAGCGGGGGGGCCAAAAACATTCAGTACTTC. The chain carries TRBV3-1 and TRBJ2-4, with 10 bases lining up with TRBD2. The trim removed 0 bases at V and 1 base at J, leaving 3 bases unmatched. This CDR3 spans 17 amino acids. Germline V gives CDR1 LGHDT, CDR2 YNNKEL (reference sequence).

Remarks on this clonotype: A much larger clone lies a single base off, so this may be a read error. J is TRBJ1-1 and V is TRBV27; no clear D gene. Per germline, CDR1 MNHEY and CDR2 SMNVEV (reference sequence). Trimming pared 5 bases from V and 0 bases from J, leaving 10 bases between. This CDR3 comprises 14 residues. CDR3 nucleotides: TGTGCCAGCAGTAGACGGGTCATGAACACTGAAGCTTTCTTT. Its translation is CASSRRVMNTEAFF.

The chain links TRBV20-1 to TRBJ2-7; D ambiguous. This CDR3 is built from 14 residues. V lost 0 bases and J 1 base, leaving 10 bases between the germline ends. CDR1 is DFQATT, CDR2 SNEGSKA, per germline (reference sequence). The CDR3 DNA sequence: TGCAGTGCTAGAGAACTGGGATCGTCCTACGAGCAGTACTTC. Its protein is CSARELGSSYEQYF.

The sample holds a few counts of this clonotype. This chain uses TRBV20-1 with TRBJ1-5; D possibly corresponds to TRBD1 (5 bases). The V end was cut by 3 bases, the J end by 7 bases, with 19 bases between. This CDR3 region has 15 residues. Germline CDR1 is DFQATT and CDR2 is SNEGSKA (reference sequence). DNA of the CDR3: TGCAGTGCTAGTTTCGGGACGGGGGGAATCCAGCCCCAGCATTTT. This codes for CSASFGTGGIQPQHF.